The next 32 T cell receptor beta chains were all read from a single sample in a study of blood T cell repertoires in COVID-19. The protocol was immunoSEQ multiplex PCR, while the TCRdb copy is restricted to in-frame clones and leaves out a portion. The sample lists 200,000 to 250,000 clones, about 85% occurring once. Sequenced input: peripheral blood. Receptors were obtained from a man over 45 who had recovered from COVID-19.

The table lists this clone with a few counts. The chain uses TRBV30 and TRBJ1-6; 9 bases align to TRBD1. Germline V CDR1 and CDR2: GTSNPN, SVGIG (reference sequence). This CDR3 has 14 amino acids. V was pared by 2 bases and J by 8 bases, with 4 bases of the junction left unmatched. The CDR3 reads CAWSFGQGYSPLHF. CDR3 DNA: TGTGCCTGGAGTTTCGGACAGGGGTATTCACCCCTCCACTTT. The variable domain in full, completed from reference TRBV30 and TRBJ1-6, reads SQTIHQWPATLVQPVGSPLSLECTVEGTSNPNLYWYRQAAGRGLQLLFYSVGIGQISSEVPQNLSASRPQDRQFILSSKKLLLSDSGFYLCAWSFGQGYSPLHFGNGTRLTVT.

This chain links TRBV3-1 (or the pseudogene TRBV3-2) with TRBJ2-7, with D tentatively TRBD2 (6 bases). The CDR3 runs 15 residues. V lost 5 bases to trimming and J lost 9 bases, with 23 bases between them. Germline V gene lookup returns CDR1 LGHDT and CDR2 YNNKEL (reference sequence). The CDR3 spells CASSNRTDFLSGQYF. In DNA, the CDR3 is TGTGCCAGCAGCAACCGGACCGATTTCCTTAGCGGGCAGTACTTC.

This chain uses TRBV5-1 with TRBJ2-1; 7 positions agree with TRBD2. CDR1 and CDR2 (germline): SGHRS, YFSETQ. The trim removed 0 bases at V and 5 bases at J, leaving 5 bases unmatched. The CDR3 covers 15 residues. The CDR3 loop reads CASSLVPGGNNEQFF. The CDR3 DNA reads TGCGCCAGCAGCTTGGTTCCGGGAGGAAACAATGAGCAGTTCTTC.

The chain links TRBV5-4 to TRBJ1-3, with D possibly being TRBD1 (5 bases). V shed 4 bases and J shed 0 bases, with 11 bases lying between them. This CDR3 spans 15 amino acids. The germline V gene encodes CDR1 SGHNT and CDR2 YYREEE (reference sequence). The DNA for the CDR3 is TGTGCCAGCAGCCCCCAGGGCAACTCTGGAAACACCATATATTTT. Translating it yields CASSPQGNSGNTIYF.

The chain links TRBV4-1 to TRBJ2-1; the D is unclear. The CDR3 length is 14 residues. CDR1 and CDR2 from the germline V gene are MGHRA and YSYEKL. V lost 7 bases and J lost 3, with 13 bases in between. The DNA of the CDR3 is TGCGCCAGCACTACGGGTCTCGGCTACAATGAGCAGTTCTTC. This encodes CASTTGLGYNEQFF.

This clone was seen more than once but under ten times. The chain employs TRBV6-5 and TRBJ2-1; 8 bases match TRBD2. The length of the CDR3 is 10 residues. Germline CDR1 MNHEY, CDR2 SVGAGI. V was pared by 11 bases and J by 8 bases, with 2 bases of the junction left unmatched. CDR3 sequence reads: CAAGGYEQFF. CDR3 DNA: TGTGCCGCGGGGGGCTATGAGCAGTTCTTC.

This clone has only one observation. The chain joins TRBV11-2 to TRBJ2-6; D possibly corresponds to TRBD2 (5 bases). The CDR3 runs to 17 residues. CDR1 is SGHAT and CDR2 is FQNNGV in the germline V gene. V lost 0 bases and J lost 0, with 9 bases in between. The chain's CDR3 is CASSLDWGASGANVLTF. The DNA for the CDR3 is TGTGCCAGCAGCTTAGATTGGGGAGCCTCTGGGGCCAACGTCCTGACTTTC.

The V gene is TRBV6-5, the J gene TRBJ2-7; 7 nucleotides line up with TRBD2. Germline CDR1 reads MNHEY; CDR2 reads SVGAGI. This CDR3 has 14 amino acids. J lost 2 bases, V lost 4 bases, and 5 bases had no gene match. The CDR3 spells CASSSPSGTYEQYF. The CDR3 bases are TGTGCCAGCAGTTCTCCTAGCGGAACCTACGAGCAGTACTTC.

This clone was detected only once. The J gene is TRBJ2-5, the V gene TRBV10-3, with 11 bases identical to TRBD2. Germline V lookup: CDR1 ENHRY, CDR2 SYGVKD. This CDR3 region has 15 residues. J was trimmed by 3 bases and V by 4 bases; bases with no gene match: 4. CDR3 region: CAISGLAGGEETQYF. DNA for the CDR3: TGTGCCATCAGTGGTTTAGCGGGAGGGGAAGAGACCCAGTACTTC.

V is TRBV6-2 or TRBV6-3 and J is TRBJ1-6; D is ambiguous. V dropped 1 base and J dropped 3 bases, with 13 bases sitting between them. The CDR3 has 17 residues. Germline CDR1 and CDR2: MNHEY and SVGEGT. The CDR3 nucleotides read TGTGCCAGCAGTTACTTTTCAGGTGCCTACTATAATTCACCCCTCCACTTT. Translated: CASSYFSGAYYNSPLHF.

This chain links TRBV27 with TRBJ2-7; TRBD2 aligns across 13 bases. With V trimmed by 4 bases and J by 3 bases, 3 bases remained unmatched. The CDR3 spans 15 residues. The germline V gene has CDR1 MNHEY and CDR2 SMNVEV (reference sequence). The CDR3: CASSSGLAGIYEQYF. In DNA form, the CDR3 reads TGTGCCAGCAGTTCGGGACTAGCGGGAATCTACGAGCAGTACTTC.

The chain links TRBV14 to TRBJ2-5; D unresolved. The V gene lost 0 bases and the J gene lost 6 bases, with 14 bases spanning the gap. The germline CDR1 and CDR2 sequences are SGHDN and FVKESK. The CDR3 totals 15 residues. CDR3 region: CASSQDSKPPQTQYF. For the CDR3, the DNA is TGTGCCAGCAGCCAAGATTCTAAACCACCGCAGACCCAGTACTTC.

The chain is built from TRBV7-9 and TRBJ2-5; D may be TRBD2 (5 bases). This CDR3 has 13 residues. Germline values: CDR1 SEHNR, CDR2 FQNEAQ (reference sequence). Trimming shortened V by 5 bases and J by 0 bases, and 7 bases separated the two germline ends. This CDR3 reads CASSTGYQETQYF. CDR3 coding DNA: TGTGCCAGCAGCACGGGATACCAAGAGACCCAGTACTTC. Looking up the rest from reference TRBV7-9 and TRBJ2-5 gives the full variable domain: DTGVSQNPRHKITKRGQNVTFRCDPISEHNRLYWYRQTLGQGPEFLTYFQNEAQLEKSRLLSDRFSAERPKGSFSTLEIQRTEQGDSAMYLCASSTGYQETQYFGPGTRLLVL.

The chain has TRBV3-1 (or the pseudogene TRBV3-2) and TRBJ2-1; tentative D call: TRBD2 (6 bases). The ends were cut back, 6 bases at V and 2 bases at J, with 20 bases in the middle. The CDR3 runs 17 residues. Looked up from germline, CDR1 is LGHDT and CDR2 is YNNKEL (reference sequence). Written as DNA, the CDR3 is TGTGCCAGCAGTCGGTTGGGCGGGACTCGCACCTACAATGAGCAGTTCTTC. The encoded protein is CASSRLGGTRTYNEQFF.

The genes are TRBV4-2 and TRBJ2-1; D is unresolved. Germline loops: CDR1 LGHNA, CDR2 YNFKEQ. The ends were cut back, 0 bases at V and 7 bases at J, with 10 bases in the middle. The length of the CDR3 is 14 residues. The CDR3 DNA follows: TGTGCCAGCAGCCAAGAACCGCTAAGTAATGAGCAGTTCTTC. Its protein is CASSQEPLSNEQFF.

The chain combines TRBV11-3 with TRBJ2-1; D may be TRBD1 (5 bases). Deletions cut 4 bases from V and 9 bases from J, with 13 bases between. Germline CDR1 reads SGHNT; CDR2 reads YENEEA. This CDR3 has 13 residues. CDR3 amino acids: CASSSIGVGEQFF. As DNA, the CDR3 is TGTGCCAGCAGCTCGATAGGGGTTGGTGAGCAGTTCTTC.

This clone was found once. The chain carries TRBV7-2 and TRBJ2-5; TRBD1 agrees at 8 bases. Germline lookup yields CDR1 SGHTA and CDR2 FQGNSA. The CDR3 runs to 14 residues. The V gene end was trimmed by 4 bases and the J gene end by 7 bases; junction bases not matched to a gene: 8. Here the CDR3 reads CASSSDRAMGTQYF. CDR3 nucleotides: TGTGCCAGCAGCTCGGACAGGGCAATGGGGACCCAGTACTTC.

This clone was detected many times. DNA of the CDR3: TGTGCCAGCAGTGAAGCGCTTGAGGGGGCGAGCACTGAAGCTTTCTTT. It translates to CASSEALEGASTEAFF. The gene calls are TRBV2 and TRBJ1-1; 7 bases fit TRBD1. Germline lookup yields CDR1 SNHLY and CDR2 FYNNEI. V was clipped by 0 bases and J by 4 bases; unmatched bases: 8. The CDR3 runs to 16 residues.

This clone was observed once. The rearrangement uses TRBV5-1 and TRBJ2-5; 11 bases map to TRBD2. CDR3 length equals 16 residues. The germline V gene has CDR1 SGHRS and CDR2 YFSETQ. The J segment lost 2 bases and the V segment lost 2 bases, leaving 5 bases of the junction unmatched. This chain's CDR3 is CASSLASGRLQETQYF. DNA of the CDR3: TGCGCCAGCAGCTTAGCTAGCGGGAGGTTACAAGAGACCCAGTACTTC.

This clone was counted a few times. The V and J genes are TRBV27 and TRBJ2-3; 12 bases are shared with TRBD2. The trim removed 4 bases at V and 2 bases at J, leaving 10 bases unmatched. Germline lookup yields CDR1 MNHEY and CDR2 SMNVEV (reference sequence). The CDR3 loop spans 18 amino acids. The CDR3 DNA sequence: TGTGCCAGCAGTTCTCATACGACTAGCGGGAGATTCACAGATACGCAGTATTTT. It is translated as CASSSHTTSGRFTDTQYF.

The gene calls are TRBV6-5 and TRBJ2-1; 13 nucleotides line up with TRBD2. Trimming cost V 6 bases and J 7 bases; bases outside gene matches: 6. The CDR3 contains 15 residues. Germline CDR1 reads MNHEY; CDR2 reads SVGAGI. The CDR3, as DNA: TGTGCCAGCAGCCTAAGGACTAGCGGGAGTAATGAGCAGTTCTTC. Translation: CASSLRTSGSNEQFF.

The CDR3 DNA is TGTGCCAGCAGCTCCAACGGGGACAGTTACAATGAGCAGTTCTTC. Translation gives CASSSNGDSYNEQFF. J is TRBJ2-1 and V is TRBV7-2, with TRBD1 identical over 7 bases. V shed 4 bases, J shed 4 bases, and the junction held 7 bases outside the gene matches. The CDR3 is 15 residues long. CDR1 SGHTA and CDR2 FQGNSA come from the germline V gene.

J is TRBJ2-1 and V is TRBV7-2; TRBD2 might be the D (6 bases). V lost 4 bases to trimming and J lost 0 bases, with 7 bases between them. The CDR3 totals 14 residues. CDR1 and CDR2 (germline): SGHTA, FQGNSA. The CDR3 DNA reads as TGTGCCAGCAGCTCTAGCGTCTCCTACAATGAGCAGTTCTTC. This encodes CASSSSVSYNEQFF.

V and J are TRBV3-1 (or the pseudogene TRBV3-2) and TRBJ2-1; D might be TRBD2 (6 bases). This CDR3 has 15 amino acids. Germline V gene sequence: CDR1 LGHDT, CDR2 YNNKEL (reference sequence). V shed 6 bases and J shed 6 bases, with 18 bases lying between them. CDR3 sequence reads: CASSPNPGTFNEQFF. The CDR3 bases are TGTGCCAGCAGTCCAAATCCCGGGACTTTCAATGAGCAGTTCTTC.

This clone was detected once. V is TRBV18 and J is TRBJ2-1, with 8 bases matching TRBD2. The CDR3 covers 17 residues. Germline CDR1 reads KGHSH; CDR2 reads LQKENI. Trimming took 1 base from V and 7 from J; bases not matched to a gene: 12. CDR3 protein: CASSPLSGTGWYNEQFF. The CDR3, as DNA: TGTGCCAGCTCACCACTTAGCGGGACGGGGTGGTATAATGAGCAGTTCTTC.

The rearrangement uses TRBV9 and TRBJ1-1; the match to TRBD1 covers 9 bases. This CDR3 has 17 residues. Germline CDR1 is SGDLS and CDR2 is YYNGEE. The J segment lost 4 bases and the V segment lost 3 bases, leaving 13 bases of the junction unmatched. CDR3 in DNA: TGTGCCAGCAGCGGAGGGGAGACAGGGGGTAGGGGCACTGAAGCTTTCTTT. Protein: CASSGGETGGRGTEAFF. Combining the CDR3 with reference TRBV9 and TRBJ1-1 gives the whole variable domain DSGVTQTPKHLITATGQRVTLRCSPRSGDLSVYWYQQSLDQGLQFLIQYYNGEERAKGNILERFSAQQFPDLHSELNLSSLELGDSALYFCASSGGETGGRGTEAFFGQGTRLTVV.

The chain uses TRBV10-2 and TRBJ2-1; 15 bases fit TRBD2. Trimming cost V 8 bases and J 7 bases; bases outside gene matches: 6. The germline gives CDR1 WSHSY, CDR2 SAAADI. This CDR3 is 15 amino acids long. The CDR3 nucleotides read TGCGCCAGCGGCCGGGGACTAGCGGGAGGAAATGAGCAGTTCTTC. Residues: CASGRGLAGGNEQFF.

This clone appeared a single time. This sequence joins TRBV11-2 and TRBJ2-2; 7 bases are a match to TRBD1. V trimming: 2 bases; J trimming: 6 bases; junction bases outside the gene matches: 9. Germline V gives CDR1 SGHAT, CDR2 FQNNGV. The CDR3 runs 16 residues. In nucleotides, the CDR3 is TGTGCCAGCAGCTTAAGGGCGACAGGGATATCCGGGGAGCTGTTTTTT. This sequence encodes CASSLRATGISGELFF.

V is TRBV6-5 and J is TRBJ1-2, with a possible D match to TRBD1 (5 bases). V was trimmed by 6 bases and J by 5 bases, leaving 13 bases between them. The CDR3 loop spans 13 amino acids. CDR1 and CDR2 from the germline V gene are MNHEY and SVGAGI. DNA of the CDR3: TGTGCCAGCAGCGTCGACAGTGTTTATGGCTACACCTTC. This gives the protein CASSVDSVYGYTF.

J is TRBJ2-5 and V is TRBV19, with 8 bases lining up with TRBD2. This CDR3 spans 18 amino acids. Germline loops: CDR1 LNHDA, CDR2 SQIVND (reference sequence). J gave up 4 bases and V 5 bases, and 18 bases lay outside the gene matches. CDR3 protein: CASSSLRISGRGGETQYF. CDR3 nucleotide sequence: TGTGCCAGTAGTTCTCTCCGAATATCCGGGAGGGGAGGAGAGACCCAGTACTTC.

This chain joins TRBV24-1 and TRBJ2-1, with 8 positions matching TRBD2. The V gene's germline CDR1 is KGHDR and CDR2 SFDVKD. The length of the CDR3 is 19 residues. Unmatched junction bases numbered 16, after V lost 5 bases and J lost 2 bases. The CDR3 DNA follows: TGTGCCACCAGTGGTTTCCGCGATAGCGGGACCCGGACCTACAATGAGCAGTTCTTC. Amino acids: CATSGFRDSGTRTYNEQFF.

The V gene is TRBV28, the J gene TRBJ1-1, with a weak D call TRBD1 (5 bases). The CDR3 is made up of 13 amino acids. Trimming stripped 5 bases from V and 1 base from J, with 8 bases between. Germline V gene sequence: CDR1 MDHEN, CDR2 SYDVKM. The DNA of the CDR3 is TGTGCCAGCAGTCGACAGAGGAACACTGAAGCTTTCTTT. Its translation is CASSRQRNTEAFF.